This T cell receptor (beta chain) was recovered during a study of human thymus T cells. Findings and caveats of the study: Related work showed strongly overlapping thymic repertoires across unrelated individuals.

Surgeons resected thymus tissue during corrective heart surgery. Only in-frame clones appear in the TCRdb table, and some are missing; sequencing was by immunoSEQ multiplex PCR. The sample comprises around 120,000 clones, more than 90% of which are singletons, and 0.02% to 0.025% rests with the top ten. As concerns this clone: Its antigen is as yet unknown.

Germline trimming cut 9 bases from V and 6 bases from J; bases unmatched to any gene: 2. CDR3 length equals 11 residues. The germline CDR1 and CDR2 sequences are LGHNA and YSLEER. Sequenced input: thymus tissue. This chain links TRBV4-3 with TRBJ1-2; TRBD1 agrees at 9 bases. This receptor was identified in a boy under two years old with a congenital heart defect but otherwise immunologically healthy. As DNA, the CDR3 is TGCGCCAGTACAGGGGGCCATGGCTACACCTTC. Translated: CASTGGHGYTF.